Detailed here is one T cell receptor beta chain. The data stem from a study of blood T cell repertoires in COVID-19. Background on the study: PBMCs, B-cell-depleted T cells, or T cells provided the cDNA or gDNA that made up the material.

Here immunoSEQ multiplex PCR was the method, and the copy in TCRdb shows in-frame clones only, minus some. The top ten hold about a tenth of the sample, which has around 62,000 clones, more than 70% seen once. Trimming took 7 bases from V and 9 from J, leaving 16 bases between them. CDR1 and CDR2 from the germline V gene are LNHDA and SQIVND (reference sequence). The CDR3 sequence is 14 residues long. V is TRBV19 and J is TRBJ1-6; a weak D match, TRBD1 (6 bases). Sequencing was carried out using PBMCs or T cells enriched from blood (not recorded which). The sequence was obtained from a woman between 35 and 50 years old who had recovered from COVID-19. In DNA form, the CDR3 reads TGTGCCAGTATAGGCGGGGGGGCTACTTCACCCCTCCACTTT. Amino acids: CASIGGGATSPLHF.